One sample yielded the 20 T cell receptor beta chains listed below, sequenced in a study of T cells expressing NK-cell markers. TCRdb re-called the 5' RACE reads and shows each CDR3 protein once, DNA omitted. The sample holds approximately 170,000 distinct CDR3 sequences. Sequencing used blood T cells: a sorted CD56 or NKG2C T cell subset, CD4+ or CD8+ T cells, or bulk PBMC T cells (not recorded which). The receptors come from a man aged 18-69 years in good health.

The chain's CDR3 is CASSTTGQQQFF. The gene calls are TRBV19 and TRBJ2-1; with no DNA, the TCRdb D assignment of TRBD1 cannot be verified. The length of the CDR3 is 12 residues. CDR1 is LNHDA, CDR2 SQIVND, per germline (reference sequence).

This chain connects TRBV19 to TRBJ2-1; TCRdb reports TRBD2, a call that lacks DNA to check it against. The CDR3 extends over 13 amino acids. CDR1 is LNHDA, CDR2 SQIVND, per germline (reference sequence). The CDR3 loop reads CASSFGEINEQFF.

This chain uses TRBV6-1 with TRBJ2-4; no DNA is available, so the TRBD2 call from TCRdb remains unchecked. The CDR3 extends over 17 amino acids. Germline loops: CDR1 MNHNS, CDR2 SASEGT. The CDR3 spells CASSPGLAGGHKNIQYF.

The V and J genes are TRBV9 and TRBJ2-1; lacking DNA, the TRBD1 call made by TCRdb goes unchecked. CDR1 is SGDLS and CDR2 is YYNGEE in the germline V gene. This CDR3 has 15 amino acids. The CDR3 loop is CASSVGGTVYNEQFF. The full variable domain, rest sourced from reference TRBV9 and TRBJ2-1, is DSGVTQTPKHLITATGQRVTLRCSPRSGDLSVYWYQQSLDQGLQFLIQYYNGEERAKGNILERFSAQQFPDLHSELNLSSLELGDSALYFCASSVGGTVYNEQFFGPGTRLTVL.

J is TRBJ2-1 and V is TRBV10-2; there is no DNA to check the TCRdb D call of TRBD1. The CDR3 length is 16 residues. Germline loops: CDR1 WSHSY, CDR2 SAAADI. The CDR3 here is CASSESYRGLDGEQFF.

This chain joins TRBV5-1 and TRBJ2-7; lacking DNA, the TRBD1 call made by TCRdb goes unchecked. This CDR3 has 16 residues. Germline-derived CDR1 and CDR2 are SGHRS and YFSETQ. CDR3 protein: CASSLVGPAPPGEQYF.

The chain combines TRBV7-9 with TRBJ1-1; the D call from TCRdb, TRBD1, cannot be confirmed without DNA. This CDR3 contains 15 residues. CDR1 is SEHNR, CDR2 FQNEAQ, per germline (reference sequence). The CDR3 is CASSLVVGREGGTFF.

The gene calls are TRBV7-9 and TRBJ2-7; TCRdb designates TRBD1, a call that cannot be tested without DNA. Germline CDR1 reads SEHNR; CDR2 reads FQNEAQ (reference sequence). The CDR3 covers 15 residues. The CDR3 protein is CASSSGTGTNYEQYF.

The J gene is TRBJ1-1, the V gene TRBV5-1; TCRdb designates TRBD1, a call that cannot be tested without DNA. The CDR3 has 14 residues. Germline CDR1 and CDR2: SGHRS and YFSETQ. The CDR3 sequence is CASSPGQGTYEAFF.

V is TRBV20-1 and J is TRBJ1-2; TCRdb gives TRBD1 as the D gene, but with no DNA this cannot be confirmed. Germline-derived CDR1 and CDR2 are DFQATT and SNEGSKA (reference sequence). This CDR3 is 11 amino acids long. CDR3 region: CSARTGEAYTF.

The chain combines TRBV5-6 with TRBJ2-7; TCRdb gives TRBD1 as the D gene, but with no DNA this cannot be confirmed. CDR1 is SGHDT and CDR2 is YYEEEE in the germline V gene. There are 13 residues in the CDR3. The chain's CDR3 is CASSLTRGHEQYF.

This chain links TRBV30 with TRBJ1-2. The germline V gene has CDR1 GTSNPN and CDR2 SVGIG (reference sequence). The length of the CDR3 is 12 residues. CDR3 residues: CACSPSNYGYTF.

The chain is built from TRBV28 and TRBJ2-3. The CDR3 sequence is 16 residues long. Germline CDR1 MDHEN, CDR2 SYDVKM. The CDR3 sequence: CASSSTLHEYTDTQYF.

V and J are TRBV6-5 and TRBJ1-1. The CDR3 has 14 amino acids. The V gene's germline CDR1 is MNHEY and CDR2 SVGAGI. The CDR3 region is CASSFTDGDTEAFF.

This sequence joins TRBV7-2 and TRBJ2-7. CDR3 length: 14 residues. Germline-derived CDR1 and CDR2 are SGHTA and FQGNSA. The CDR3 sequence is CASSLAGTSYEQYF.

The V call is TRBV2, the J call TRBJ1-2; without DNA, the TCRdb call of TRBD1 cannot be checked. Germline lookup yields CDR1 SNHLY and CDR2 FYNNEI. The CDR3 spans 16 residues. CDR3 loop: CASSEGSRTAHYGYTF. Using reference TRBV2 and TRBJ1-2 for the parts outside the CDR3, the full variable domain is EPEVTQTPSHQVTQMGQEVILRCVPISNHLYFYWYRQILGQKVEFLVSFYNNEISEKSEIFDDQFSVERPDGSNFTLKIRSTKLEDSAMYFCASSEGSRTAHYGYTFGSGTRLTVV.

The chain is built from TRBV3-1 and TRBJ1-1. The CDR3 length is 12 residues. Germline lookup yields CDR1 LGHDT and CDR2 YNNKEL (reference sequence). Here the CDR3 reads CASSQDWGEAFF.

The chain joins TRBV9 to TRBJ2-1. The CDR3 sequence is 14 residues long. Germline V CDR1 and CDR2: SGDLS, YYNGEE. This CDR3 reads CASSVKDVYNEQFF.

The V and J genes are TRBV5-1 and TRBJ1-2. CDR3 length equals 15 residues. Germline assignment: CDR1 SGHRS and CDR2 YFSETQ. Here the CDR3 reads CASSLAAYANYGYTF.

The genes are TRBV3-1 and TRBJ1-1. The length of the CDR3 is 13 residues. Per the germline V gene, CDR1 is LGHDT and CDR2 is YNNKEL (reference sequence). This CDR3 is CASSWGRESEAFF.